This T cell receptor beta chain comes out of a study of blood T cell repertoires in COVID-19. Study overall: The United States, Italy and Spain were the sources of the acute and convalescent COVID-19 samples. Sources were T cells, B-cell-depleted T cells, or PBMCs; the material itself was cDNA or gDNA.

Authors' methods: Reference gene primer amplification gave nucleated cell count estimates. Profiling relied on immunoSEQ multiplex PCR, and the TCRdb table lists in-frame clones only, not all of them. That table supplies the V and J calls and clone size; D and trimming were determined from the DNA. The sample holds roughly 77,000 clones, over 85% seen once. This sequence was found in a man aged 45-65 years with active COVID-19. Sequencing was performed on peripheral blood.

The CDR3: CASSLGPAEDIQYF. Written as DNA, the CDR3 is TGTGCCAGCAGCTTGGGGCCAGCCGAGGACATTCAGTACTTC. The chain joins TRBV7-3 to TRBJ2-4; D is possibly TRBD1 (5 bases). The V gene lost 3 bases and the J gene lost 8 bases, with 14 bases spanning the gap. Germline V gene data show CDR1 as SGHTA and CDR2 as FQGTGA. The CDR3 sequence is 14 residues long.